This T cell receptor beta chain was found in a study of cytomegalovirus exposure and HLA in healthy donors. Whole-study results and caveats: A later analysis found common viral pathogens apparently linked to several of the most significant clusters.

Regarding this clone: Antigen: not known.

The CDR3 runs to 14 residues. CDR1 and CDR2 (germline): SQVTM, ANQGSEA. The V end was cut by 7 bases, the J end by 5 bases, with 19 bases between. The PCR was carried out with 60 Vbeta primers and 13 Jbeta primers. Libraries were prepared by immunoSEQ multiplex PCR; TCRdb keeps only in-frame clonotypes and omits some of them. The top ten hold 2% to 2.5% of the sample, which has approximately 130,000 clones, roughly 79% seen once. This chain connects TRBV29-1 to TRBJ2-3; possible D gene TRBD2, 7 bases. This TCR was recovered from a woman aged 40-49 years in good health and CMV-seronegative. The material sequenced was PBMCs. The CDR3 nucleotides are TGCAGCGGGGGGGGGCGAGGTATGGAAGATACGCAGTATTTT. Translation: CSGGGRGMEDTQYF.